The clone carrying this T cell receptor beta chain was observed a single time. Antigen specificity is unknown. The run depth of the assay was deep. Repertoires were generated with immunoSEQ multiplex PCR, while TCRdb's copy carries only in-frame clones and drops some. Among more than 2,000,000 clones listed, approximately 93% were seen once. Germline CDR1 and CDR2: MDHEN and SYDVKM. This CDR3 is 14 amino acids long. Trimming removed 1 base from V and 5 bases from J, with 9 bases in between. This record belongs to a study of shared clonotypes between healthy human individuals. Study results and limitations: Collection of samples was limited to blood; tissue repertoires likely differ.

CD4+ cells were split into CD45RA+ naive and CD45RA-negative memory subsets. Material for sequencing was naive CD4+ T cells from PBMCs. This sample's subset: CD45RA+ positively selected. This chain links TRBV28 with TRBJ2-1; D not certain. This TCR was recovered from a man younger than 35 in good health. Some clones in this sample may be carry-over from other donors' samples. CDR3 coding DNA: TGTGCCAGCAGTTTATACGCCCAACACAATGAGCAGTTCTTC. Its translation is CASSLYAQHNEQFF.